These 16 T cell receptor beta chains were sequenced from one sample in a study of blood T cell repertoires in COVID-19. The assay was immunoSEQ multiplex PCR, and TCRdb's table has in-frame clones only and misses some. The sample yields 150,000 to 200,000 clones, 75% to 85% seen once. Material for sequencing was peripheral blood. The receptors were sampled from a woman older than 75 with COVID-19, enrolled during active disease.

This clone was counted a single time. This chain uses TRBV12-3 or TRBV12-4 with TRBJ2-5, with 7 bases that match TRBD2. Trimming at V came to 6 bases and at J to 5 bases, leaving 3 bases not matched to a gene. This CDR3 region has 12 residues. Here the CDR3 reads CASRGGLETQYF. The DNA of the CDR3 is TGTGCCAGCAGGGGGGGGTTGGAGACCCAGTACTTC.

The V call is TRBV4-2, the J call TRBJ1-1; 8 bases map to TRBD1. V dropped 4 bases and J dropped 4; count of bases not matched to a gene: 14. Germline V gene data show CDR1 as LGHNA and CDR2 as YNFKEQ. This CDR3 has 17 amino acids. The CDR3 bases are TGTGCCAGCAGCCCCTACTCAGGGGGCAGGGGCGCCACTGAAGCTTTCTTT. Translation: CASSPYSGGRGATEAFF.

This sequence joins TRBV14 and TRBJ2-1; a possible D gene is TRBD2 (5 bases). V lost 4 bases, J lost 4 bases, and 14 bases lay in between. CDR1 and CDR2 from the germline V gene are SGHDN and FVKESK. The CDR3 is 15 amino acids. The CDR3 coding sequence is TGTGCCAGCAGCCCGTTAATGCGAGGGTACAATGAGCAGTTCTTC. As protein: CASSPLMRGYNEQFF.

This sequence joins TRBV7-2 and TRBJ1-3; no firm D call. Between the trimmed V and J ends, which lost 5 bases and 2 bases, there was a span of 13 bases. This CDR3 has 15 residues. CDR1 and CDR2 from the germline V gene are SGHTA and FQGNSA. CDR3 residues: CASSPLGRTGNTIYF. The CDR3 coding sequence is TGTGCCAGCAGCCCCCTCGGGAGAACTGGAAACACCATATATTTT.

This clone showed up just once. The rearrangement joins TRBV6-5 to TRBJ1-3; a possible D gene is TRBD1 (6 bases). In germline, CDR1 is MNHEY, CDR2 SVGAGI. V dropped 0 bases and J dropped 0 bases, with 9 bases sitting between them. The CDR3 contains 16 residues. CDR3 amino acids: CASSYSRGSSGNTIYF. CDR3 DNA sequence: TGTGCCAGCAGTTACTCGAGGGGGAGCTCTGGAAACACCATATATTTT.

V is TRBV5-1 and J is TRBJ1-3; no reliable D call. Germline V gives CDR1 SGHRS, CDR2 YFSETQ. The CDR3 length is 16 residues. The V end lost 1 base, the J end lost 3 bases, and 14 bases lay between the germline ends. This CDR3 is CASSLYGLAVGNTIYF. The CDR3 nucleotides read TGCGCCAGCAGCTTGTATGGCCTAGCTGTTGGAAACACCATATATTTT.

The rearrangement joins TRBV28 to TRBJ1-2; 7 positions agree with TRBD1. The V gene end was trimmed by 5 bases and the J gene end by 7 bases; junction bases not matched to a gene: 4. The CDR3 consists of 12 residues. Germline-derived CDR1 and CDR2 are MDHEN and SYDVKM. CDR3 nucleotide sequence: TGTGCCAGCAGTGGGAACAGGGGTGGCTACACCTTC. Amino acid sequence: CASSGNRGGYTF.

The chain combines TRBV5-4 with TRBJ2-2; 12 bases align to TRBD1. CDR3 size: 15 residues. Trimming cost V 3 bases and J 6 bases; bases outside gene matches: 3. CDR1 and CDR2 from the germline V gene are SGHNT and YYREEE (reference sequence). The CDR3 DNA follows: TGTGCCAGCAGCTGGGGACAGGGGGCTCCCGGGGAGCTGTTTTTT. Encoded protein: CASSWGQGAPGELFF. The variable domain in full, with the rest retrieved from reference TRBV5-4 and TRBJ2-2, is ETGVTQSPTHLIKTRGQQVTLRCSSQSGHNTVSWYQQALGQGPQFIFQYYREEENGRGNFPPRFSGLQFPNYSSELNVNALELDDSALYLCASSWGQGAPGELFFGEGSRLTVL.

This clone was seen only once. The V call is TRBV6-5, the J call TRBJ1-2; 8 bases match TRBD1. Germline CDR1 reads MNHEY; CDR2 reads SVGAGI. Losses at the gene ends were 6 bases for V and 1 base for J; bases not matched to a gene: 4. This CDR3 has 14 amino acids. CDR3: CASRRTGNNYGYTF. For the CDR3, the DNA is TGTGCCAGCAGGCGGACAGGGAATAACTATGGCTACACCTTC.

This clone was found a few times. The chain carries TRBV4-1 and TRBJ1-4, with D perhaps matching TRBD1 (6 bases). Trimming cost V 0 bases and J 0 bases, with 11 bases left between them. The CDR3 covers 17 residues. CDR1 and CDR2 (germline): MGHRA, YSYEKL. The CDR3 is CASSQDEGGTTNEKLFF. CDR3 DNA: TGCGCCAGCAGCCAAGATGAAGGGGGAACAACTAATGAAAAACTGTTTTTT.

This clone was found once. The chain uses TRBV19 and TRBJ1-2; tentative D call: TRBD1 (5 bases). Germline CDR1 reads LNHDA; CDR2 reads SQIVND (reference sequence). The V end was cut by 1 base, the J end by 3 bases, with 12 bases between. This CDR3 is built from 15 residues. This chain's CDR3 is CASSIGALGDYGYTF. In DNA form, the CDR3 reads TGTGCCAGTAGTATAGGGGCCCTAGGGGACTATGGCTACACCTTC.

This rearrangement joins TRBV11-1 to TRBJ1-4, with unresolved D. Trimming cost V 3 bases and J 5 bases, with 7 bases left between them. CDR1 and CDR2 from the germline V gene are SGHAT and FQDESV (reference sequence). CDR3 length equals 13 residues. The CDR3 DNA reads TGTGCCAGCAGCTTTGGAGAGAATGAAAAACTGTTTTTT. This sequence encodes CASSFGENEKLFF.

The rearrangement links TRBV18 to TRBJ2-4; D ambiguous. Per germline, CDR1 KGHSH and CDR2 LQKENI. Trimming removed 2 bases from V and 0 bases from J, with 11 bases in between. The CDR3 has 16 residues. CDR3 region: CASSPSYILAKNIQYF. CDR3 nucleotides: TGTGCCAGCTCACCATCTTACATCCTAGCCAAAAACATTCAGTACTTC.

The chain has TRBV4-1 and TRBJ2-2; 7 bases match TRBD1. The CDR3 has 14 amino acids. Germline assignment: CDR1 MGHRA and CDR2 YSYEKL. Unmatched junction bases numbered 7, after V lost 3 bases and J lost 9 bases. CDR3 in amino acids: CASSQTGSSWELFF. The DNA of the CDR3 is TGCGCCAGCAGCCAGACAGGGTCCTCCTGGGAGCTGTTTTTT.

This clone was counted once. The chain joins TRBV3-1 (or the pseudogene TRBV3-2) to TRBJ2-4, with a weak D call TRBD2 (7 bases). This CDR3 comprises 15 residues. Looked up from germline, CDR1 is LGHDT and CDR2 is YNNKEL (reference sequence). The V end was cut by 1 base, the J end by 6 bases, with 13 bases between. The CDR3 is CASSQVGGLGNIQYF. In nucleotides, the CDR3 is TGTGCCAGCAGCCAAGTGGGGGGGCTCGGAAACATTCAGTACTTC.

The gene calls are TRBV2 and TRBJ2-3; D is unclear. The CDR3 runs to 13 residues. Germline CDR1 is SNHLY and CDR2 is FYNNEI. Trimming cost V 4 bases and J 3 bases, with 8 bases left between them. This chain's CDR3 is CASSVGVTDTQYF. CDR3 sequence (DNA): TGTGCCAGCAGTGTTGGAGTAACAGATACGCAGTATTTT. Together with reference TRBV2 and TRBJ2-3, the CDR3 gives the full variable domain: EPEVTQTPSHQVTQMGQEVILRCVPISNHLYFYWYRQILGQKVEFLVSFYNNEISEKSEIFDDQFSVERPDGSNFTLKIRSTKLEDSAMYFCASSVGVTDTQYFGPGTRLTVL.